What follows are 3 T cell receptor beta chains derived from one specimen sequenced in a study of siplizumab effects on memory and regulatory T cells. Here immunoSEQ multiplex PCR was the method, and the copy in TCRdb shows in-frame clones only, minus some. The sample consists of some 97,000 clones, approximately 92% of them appearing once. Sequenced sample: CD4+ T cells sorted from blood. These receptors originate from a human donor in good health.

The chain combines TRBV27 with TRBJ1-4; 8 bases line up with TRBD1. The CDR3 length is 14 residues. The junction had 1 base not matched to a gene; V was cut back by 4 bases and J by 3 bases. From germline, CDR1 is MNHEY and CDR2 SMNVEV (reference sequence). CDR3 sequence (DNA): TGTGCCAGCAGTTGGGGACAGGCTAATGAAAAACTGTTTTTT. Translating it yields CASSWGQANEKLFF.

The CDR3 region is CATVKGSGANVLTF. CDR3 sequence (DNA): TGTGCCACCGTGAAGGGATCTGGGGCCAACGTCCTGACTTTC. This chain uses TRBV18 with TRBJ2-6; unclear D gene. This CDR3 spans 14 amino acids. Germline-derived CDR1 and CDR2 are KGHSH and LQKENI. Trimming took 10 bases from V and 1 from J, leaving 11 bases between them.

This chain uses TRBV2 with TRBJ1-5; D is perhaps TRBD1 (5 bases). The CDR3 covers 14 residues. CDR1 is SNHLY, CDR2 FYNNEI, per germline. V lost 8 bases and J lost 8, with 19 bases in between. The CDR3 protein is CASGGFFQKEPQHF. The CDR3 bases are TGTGCCAGCGGGGGGTTCTTCCAAAAGGAGCCCCAGCATTTT.